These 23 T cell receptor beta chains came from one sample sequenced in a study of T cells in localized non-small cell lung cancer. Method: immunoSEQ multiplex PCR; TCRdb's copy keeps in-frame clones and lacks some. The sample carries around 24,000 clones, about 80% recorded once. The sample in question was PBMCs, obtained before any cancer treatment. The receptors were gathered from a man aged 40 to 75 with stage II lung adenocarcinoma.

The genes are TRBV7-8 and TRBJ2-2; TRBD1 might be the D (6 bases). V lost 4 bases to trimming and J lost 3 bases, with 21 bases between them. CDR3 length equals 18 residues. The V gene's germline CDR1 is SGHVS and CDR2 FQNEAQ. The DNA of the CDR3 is TGTGCCAGCAGCTCCCGAGCTCTGGGGGCAGGCCACACCGGGGAGCTGTTTTTT. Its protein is CASSSRALGAGHTGELFF.

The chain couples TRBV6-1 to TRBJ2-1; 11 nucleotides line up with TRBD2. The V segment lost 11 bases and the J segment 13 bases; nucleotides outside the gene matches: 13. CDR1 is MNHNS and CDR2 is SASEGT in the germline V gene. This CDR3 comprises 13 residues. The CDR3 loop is CAPRGSGGANQFF. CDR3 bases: TGTGCCCCCAGGGGTAGCGGGGGGGCGAATCAGTTCTTC.

The CDR3 DNA follows: TGTGCCAGCCGGGACAGGGGGGCGGGGCAGTTCTTC. Amino acids: CASRDRGAGQFF. This sequence joins TRBV2 and TRBJ2-1, with 11 bases aligning to TRBD1. The trim removed 8 bases at V and 12 bases at J, leaving 6 bases unmatched. This CDR3 contains 12 residues. Germline V CDR1 and CDR2: SNHLY, FYNNEI.

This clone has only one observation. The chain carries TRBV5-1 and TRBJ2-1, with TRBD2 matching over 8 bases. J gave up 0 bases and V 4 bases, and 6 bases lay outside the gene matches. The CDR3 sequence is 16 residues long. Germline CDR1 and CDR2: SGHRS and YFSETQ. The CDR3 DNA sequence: TGCGCCAGCAGCGGCGTAGCGGGAAACTCCTACAATGAGCAGTTCTTC. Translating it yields CASSGVAGNSYNEQFF.

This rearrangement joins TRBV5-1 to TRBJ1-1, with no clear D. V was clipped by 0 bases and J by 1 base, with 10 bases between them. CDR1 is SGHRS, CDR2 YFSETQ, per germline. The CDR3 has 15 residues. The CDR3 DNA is TGCGCCAGCAGCTTGGGTTTGGGGAGGAACACTGAAGCTTTCTTT. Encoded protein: CASSLGLGRNTEAFF.

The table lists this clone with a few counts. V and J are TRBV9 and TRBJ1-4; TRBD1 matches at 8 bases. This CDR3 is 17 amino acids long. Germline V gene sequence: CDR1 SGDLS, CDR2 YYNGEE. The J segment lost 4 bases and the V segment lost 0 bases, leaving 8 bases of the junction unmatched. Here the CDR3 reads CASSVGQGRFGNEKLFF. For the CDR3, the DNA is TGTGCCAGCAGCGTAGGACAGGGGAGGTTCGGTAATGAAAAACTGTTTTTT.

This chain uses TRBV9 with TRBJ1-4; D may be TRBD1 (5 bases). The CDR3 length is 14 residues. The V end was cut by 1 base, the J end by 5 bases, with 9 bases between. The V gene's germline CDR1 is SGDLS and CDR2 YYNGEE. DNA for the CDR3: TGTGCCAGCAGCGTAACGGGGGGGAATGAAAAACTGTTTTTT. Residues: CASSVTGGNEKLFF.

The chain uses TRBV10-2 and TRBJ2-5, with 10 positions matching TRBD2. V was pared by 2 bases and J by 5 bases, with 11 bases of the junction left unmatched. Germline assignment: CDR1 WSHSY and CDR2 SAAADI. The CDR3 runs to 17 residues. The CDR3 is CASSEMSSGRVPETQYF. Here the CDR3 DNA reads TGCGCCAGCAGTGAGATGTCAAGCGGGAGGGTTCCCGAGACCCAGTACTTC.

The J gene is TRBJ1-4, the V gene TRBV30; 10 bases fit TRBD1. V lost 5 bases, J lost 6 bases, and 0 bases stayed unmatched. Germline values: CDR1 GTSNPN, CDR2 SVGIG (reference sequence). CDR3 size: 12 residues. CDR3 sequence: CAWGQGDEKLFF. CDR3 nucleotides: TGTGCCTGGGGACAGGGGGATGAAAAACTGTTTTTT. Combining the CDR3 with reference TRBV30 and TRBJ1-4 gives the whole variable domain SQTIHQWPATLVQPVGSPLSLECTVEGTSNPNLYWYRQAAGRGLQLLFYSVGIGQISSEVPQNLSASRPQDRQFILSSKKLLLSDSGFYLCAWGQGDEKLFFGSGTQLSVL.

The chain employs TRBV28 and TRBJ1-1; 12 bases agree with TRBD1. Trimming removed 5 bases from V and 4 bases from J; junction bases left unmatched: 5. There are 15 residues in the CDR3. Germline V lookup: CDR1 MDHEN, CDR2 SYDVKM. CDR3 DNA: TGTGCCAGCAGTCGGGACAGGGGGCAAGGCACTGAAGCTTTCTTT. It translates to CASSRDRGQGTEAFF.

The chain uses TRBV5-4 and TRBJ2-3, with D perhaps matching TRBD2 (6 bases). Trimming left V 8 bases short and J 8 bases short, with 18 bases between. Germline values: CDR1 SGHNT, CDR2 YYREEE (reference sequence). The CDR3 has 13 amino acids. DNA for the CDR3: TGTGCCAGTTCGACCGGGGAGGCGGGTACGCAGTATTTT. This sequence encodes CASSTGEAGTQYF. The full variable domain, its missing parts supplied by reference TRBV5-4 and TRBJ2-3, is ETGVTQSPTHLIKTRGQQVTLRCSSQSGHNTVSWYQQALGQGPQFIFQYYREEENGRGNFPPRFSGLQFPNYSSELNVNALELDDSALYLCASSTGEAGTQYFGPGTRLTVL.

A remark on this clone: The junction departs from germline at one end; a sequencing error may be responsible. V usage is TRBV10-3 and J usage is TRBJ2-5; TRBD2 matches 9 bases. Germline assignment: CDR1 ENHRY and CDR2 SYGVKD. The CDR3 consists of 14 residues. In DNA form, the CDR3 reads TGTGCCACCAGTCCGGGACTAGCAGGCGAGACCCAGTACTTC. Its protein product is CATSPGLAGETQYF.

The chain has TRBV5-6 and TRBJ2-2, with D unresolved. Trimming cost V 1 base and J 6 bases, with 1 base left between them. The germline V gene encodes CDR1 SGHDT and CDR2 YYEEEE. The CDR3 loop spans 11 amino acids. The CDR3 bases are TGTGCCAGCAGCTTGCCCGGGGAGCTGTTTTTT. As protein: CASSLPGELFF. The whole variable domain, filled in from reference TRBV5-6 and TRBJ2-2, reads DAGVTQSPTHLIKTRGQQVTLRCSPKSGHDTVSWYQQALGQGPQFIFQYYEEEERQRGNFPDRFSGHQFPNYSSELNVNALLLGDSALYLCASSLPGELFFGEGSRLTVL.

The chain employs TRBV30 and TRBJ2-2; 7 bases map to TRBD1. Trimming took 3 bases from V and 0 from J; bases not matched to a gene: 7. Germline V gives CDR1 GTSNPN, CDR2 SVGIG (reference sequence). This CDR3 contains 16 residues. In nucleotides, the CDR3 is TGTGCCTGGAGAAAAACAGGGGAATCGAACACCGGGGAGCTGTTTTTT. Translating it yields CAWRKTGESNTGELFF.

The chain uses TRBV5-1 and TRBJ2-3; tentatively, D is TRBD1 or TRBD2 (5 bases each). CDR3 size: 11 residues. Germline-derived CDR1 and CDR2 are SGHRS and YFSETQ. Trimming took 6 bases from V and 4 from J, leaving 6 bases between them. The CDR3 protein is CASMGADTQYF. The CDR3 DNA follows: TGCGCCAGCATGGGGGCAGATACGCAGTATTTT.

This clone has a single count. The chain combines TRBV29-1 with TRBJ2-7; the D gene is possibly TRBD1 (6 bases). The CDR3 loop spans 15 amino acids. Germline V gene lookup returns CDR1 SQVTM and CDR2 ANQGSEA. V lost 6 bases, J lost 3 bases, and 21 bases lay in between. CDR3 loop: CSVLPQGPTGYEQYF. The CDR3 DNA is TGCAGCGTCCTTCCCCAGGGGCCGACCGGCTACGAGCAGTACTTC.

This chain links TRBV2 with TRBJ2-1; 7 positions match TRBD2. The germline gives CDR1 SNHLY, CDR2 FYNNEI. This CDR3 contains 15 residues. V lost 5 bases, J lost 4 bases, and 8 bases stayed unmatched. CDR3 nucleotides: TGTGCCAGCAGTAGACTAGCCGGGAAATACAATGAGCAGTTCTTC. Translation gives CASSRLAGKYNEQFF.

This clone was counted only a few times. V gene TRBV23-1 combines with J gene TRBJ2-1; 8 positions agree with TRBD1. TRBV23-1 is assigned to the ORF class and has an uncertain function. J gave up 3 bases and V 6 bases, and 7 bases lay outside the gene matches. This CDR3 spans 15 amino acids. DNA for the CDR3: TGCGCCAGCAGACAGGGGGTAACTCGCTACAATGAGCAGTTCTTC. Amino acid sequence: CASRQGVTRYNEQFF.

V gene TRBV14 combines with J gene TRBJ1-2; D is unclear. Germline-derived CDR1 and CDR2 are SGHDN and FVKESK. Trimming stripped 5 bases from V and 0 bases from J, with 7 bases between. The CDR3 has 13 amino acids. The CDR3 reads CASSNRPNYGYTF. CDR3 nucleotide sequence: TGTGCCAGCAGCAACAGACCTAACTATGGCTACACCTTC.

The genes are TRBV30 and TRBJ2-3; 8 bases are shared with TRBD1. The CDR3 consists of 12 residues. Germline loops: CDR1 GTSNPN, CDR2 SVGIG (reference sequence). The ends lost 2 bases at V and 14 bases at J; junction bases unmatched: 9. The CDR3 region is CAWSLYGQGRYF. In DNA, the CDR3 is TGTGCCTGGAGTCTATACGGACAGGGAAGGTATTTT.

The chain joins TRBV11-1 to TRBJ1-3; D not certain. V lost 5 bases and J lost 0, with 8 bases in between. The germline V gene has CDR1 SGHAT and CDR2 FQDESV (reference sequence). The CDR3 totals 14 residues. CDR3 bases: TGTGCCAGCAGCCAACGGAGCTCTGGAAACACCATATATTTT. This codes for CASSQRSSGNTIYF.

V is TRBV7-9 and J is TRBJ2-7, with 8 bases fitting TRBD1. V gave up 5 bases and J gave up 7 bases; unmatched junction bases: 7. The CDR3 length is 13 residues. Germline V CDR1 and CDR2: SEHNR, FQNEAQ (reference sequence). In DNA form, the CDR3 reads TGTGCCAGCAGCGTGACAGGGGTGGGGGAGCAGTACTTC. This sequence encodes CASSVTGVGEQYF. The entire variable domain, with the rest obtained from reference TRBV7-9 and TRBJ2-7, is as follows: DTGVSQNPRHKITKRGQNVTFRCDPISEHNRLYWYRQTLGQGPEFLTYFQNEAQLEKSRLLSDRFSAERPKGSFSTLEIQRTEQGDSAMYLCASSVTGVGEQYFGPGTRLTVT.

CDR3 in DNA: TGTGCCAGCAGTTGGGGGTACGGGGCCAACGTCCTGACTTTC. Translated: CASSWGYGANVLTF. The rearrangement uses TRBV27 and TRBJ2-6; D assignment may be TRBD1 or TRBD2 (5 bases each). The V gene's germline CDR1 is MNHEY and CDR2 SMNVEV (reference sequence). CDR3 length: 14 amino acids. V was trimmed by 4 bases and J by 4 bases, leaving 8 bases between them.